This TCR beta chain came from a study of cytomegalovirus exposure and HLA in healthy donors. Only in-frame clones appear in the TCRdb table, and some are missing; sequencing was by immunoSEQ multiplex PCR. The sample lists about 250,000 clones; around nine tenths were seen once. This clone has more than one count but fewer than ten. Sequenced material: PBMCs. The sequence was collected from a young man in good health and CMV-seronegative.

For the CDR3, the DNA is TGTGCCATCAGTGAGCGGACTAGCGGGGCCCCGGAGTACTTC. Translation: CAISERTSGAPEYF. The chain combines TRBV10-3 with TRBJ2-7; 12 nucleotides match TRBD2. The V segment lost 2 bases and the J segment 11 bases; nucleotides outside the gene matches: 7. The CDR3 length is 14 residues. The germline V gene encodes CDR1 ENHRY and CDR2 SYGVKD.